One and the same sample provided the 8 T cell receptor beta chains below, sequenced in a study of control samples from healthy donors and cancer patients. The table came from immunoSEQ multiplex PCR; TCRdb's copy has only in-frame clones and leaves some out. The sample holds under 200,000 clones. Source material: blood. The source is a woman aged 25 to 39 in good health.

The gene calls are TRBV7-2 and TRBJ1-1; tentative D call: TRBD1 (5 bases). CDR1 and CDR2 (germline): SGHTA, FQGNSA. The CDR3 loop spans 12 amino acids. V was clipped by 5 bases and J by 6 bases, with 10 bases between them. CDR3 protein: CASSTKTAEAFF. In DNA, the CDR3 is TGTGCCAGCAGCACTAAGACAGCTGAAGCTTTCTTT.

CDR3 amino acids: CASSLGQDYGYTF. The CDR3 nucleotides read TGCGCCAGCAGCTTGGGACAGGACTATGGCTACACCTTC. This rearrangement joins TRBV5-1 to TRBJ1-2, with D possibly TRBD1 on 6 matching bases. Trimming took off 0 bases at V and 3 bases at J, with 6 bases between the two ends. CDR3 length: 13 residues. Looked up from germline, CDR1 is SGHRS and CDR2 is YFSETQ.

The gene calls are TRBV28 and TRBJ2-1; D possibly uses TRBD1 or TRBD2 (5 bases each). In germline, CDR1 is MDHEN, CDR2 SYDVKM. V shed 7 bases and J shed 9 bases, with 19 bases lying between them. The CDR3 extends over 14 amino acids. CDR3 in DNA: TGTGCCAGCAAGAGGGGCCGATTTATCAGTGAGCAGTTCTTC. Amino acids: CASKRGRFISEQFF.

The genes are TRBV6-2 or TRBV6-3 and TRBJ1-1; D remains unclear. The CDR3 has 16 amino acids. Germline V gene lookup returns CDR1 MNHEY and CDR2 SVGEGT. The germline V and J ends were trimmed by 0 bases and 0 bases, with 11 bases remaining between them. CDR3 nucleotide sequence: TGTGCCAGCAGTTACTCTCGGGCGGCTATGAACACTGAAGCTTTCTTT. Translating it yields CASSYSRAAMNTEAFF.

The chain recombines TRBV5-1 with TRBJ1-6, with 8 nucleotides matching TRBD1. Germline lookup yields CDR1 SGHRS and CDR2 YFSETQ. The ends lost 9 bases at V and 8 bases at J; junction bases unmatched: 10. The CDR3 has 14 amino acids. CDR3 DNA: TGCGCCACCGCGACAGGGGCGTTCGATTCACCCCTCCACTTT. Protein product: CATATGAFDSPLHF. Full variable domain (rest looked up from reference TRBV5-1 and TRBJ1-6): KAGVTQTPRYLIKTRGQQVTLSCSPISGHRSVSWYQQTPGQGLQFLFEYFSETQRNKGNFPGRFSGRQFSNSRSEMNVSTLELGDSALYLCATATGAFDSPLHFGNGTRLTVT.

The chain combines TRBV15 with TRBJ2-3; no reliable D call. The CDR3 extends over 14 amino acids. Germline CDR1 LNHNV, CDR2 YYDKDF (reference sequence). Trimming pared 1 base from V and 4 bases from J, leaving 9 bases between. The CDR3 nucleotides are TGTGCCACCAGCAGAGGAAGGTCGGCAGATACGCAGTATTTT. Its translation: CATSRGRSADTQYF. The whole variable domain, filled in from reference TRBV15 and TRBJ2-3, reads DAMVIQNPRYQVTQFGKPVTLSCSQTLNHNVMYWYQQKSSQAPKLLFHYYDKDFNNEADTPDNFQSRRPNTSFCFLDIRSPGLGDTAMYLCATSRGRSADTQYFGPGTRLTVL.

The gene calls are TRBV27 and TRBJ1-5, with D possibly TRBD1 on 6 matching bases. The V and J ends lost 3 bases and 0 bases respectively, with 9 bases between them. The CDR3 has 15 amino acids. Germline CDR1 MNHEY, CDR2 SMNVEV (reference sequence). CDR3 DNA sequence: TGTGCCAGCAGTTTGAACAGGGTTAGCAATCAGCCCCAGCATTTT. Translated, it gives CASSLNRVSNQPQHF.

J is TRBJ2-7 and V is TRBV5-6, with 8 bases that match TRBD1. J lost 0 bases, V lost 5 bases, and 7 bases had no gene match. This CDR3 contains 15 residues. Germline CDR1 reads SGHDT; CDR2 reads YYEEEE. CDR3 nucleotides: TGTGCCAGCAGACCCGGGACAGGCTACTCCTACGAGCAGTACTTC. Translating gives CASRPGTGYSYEQYF.